The next 7 T cell receptor beta chains were all read from a single sample in a study of glioma-infiltrating T cells after dendritic cell vaccination. Time point noted: after dendritic cell vaccination, including at tumor progression/relapse. Measured with immunoSEQ multiplex PCR; TCRdb has only the in-frame clones, and not every one. The sample has roughly 60,000 clones, approximately 87% seen once; the top ten hold around 8.3%. The sequencing used blood, collected after dendritic cell vaccination. These receptors came from a human donor with glioblastoma.

The chain is built from TRBV11-2 and TRBJ2-1; D perhaps matches TRBD1 (5 bases). The germline V gene encodes CDR1 SGHAT and CDR2 FQNNGV. This CDR3 is 14 amino acids long. The V and J ends lost 5 bases and 2 bases respectively, with 10 bases between them. CDR3 bases: TGTGCCAGCAGCAGGAGACAGCCCTACAATGAGCAGTTCTTC. The encoded protein is CASSRRQPYNEQFF.

The chain recombines TRBV11-2 with TRBJ2-7, with 10 positions matching TRBD1. The J segment lost 2 bases and the V segment lost 3 bases, leaving 1 base of the junction unmatched. This CDR3 contains 14 residues. Germline values: CDR1 SGHAT, CDR2 FQNNGV. The CDR3 spells CASSLGQGPYEQYF. Written as DNA, the CDR3 is TGTGCCAGCAGCTTGGGACAGGGGCCCTACGAGCAGTACTTC.

The rearrangement joins TRBV7-8 to TRBJ1-5; no reliable D call. In germline, CDR1 is SGHVS, CDR2 FQNEAQ. V lost 5 bases to trimming and J lost 2 bases, with 16 bases between them. This CDR3 has 16 amino acids. The CDR3: CASSPNELNGNQPQHF. CDR3 nucleotides: TGTGCCAGCAGCCCAAATGAGTTGAATGGCAATCAGCCCCAGCATTTT.

V is TRBV19 and J is TRBJ1-5; TRBD1 matches 8 bases. The CDR3 has 16 amino acids. The V segment lost 6 bases and the J segment 3 bases; nucleotides outside the gene matches: 10. The germline gives CDR1 LNHDA, CDR2 SQIVND (reference sequence). CDR3 in amino acids: CASRNDRGASNQPQHF. As DNA, the CDR3 is TGTGCCAGTAGGAATGACAGGGGAGCCTCCAATCAGCCCCAGCATTTT.

The genes are TRBV5-1 and TRBJ2-7, with 11 bases fitting TRBD2. Per germline, CDR1 SGHRS and CDR2 YFSETQ. The CDR3 has 15 residues. V trimming: 3 bases; J trimming: 2 bases; junction bases outside the gene matches: 4. The CDR3 here is CASSWGLAATYEQYF. The CDR3 nucleotides are TGCGCCAGCAGCTGGGGACTAGCGGCTACCTACGAGCAGTACTTC.

This chain connects TRBV2 to TRBJ2-5; possibly TRBD2 for D (6 bases). The germline V and J ends were trimmed by 11 bases and 2 bases, with 15 bases remaining between them. The CDR3 runs to 13 residues. CDR1 is SNHLY and CDR2 is FYNNEI in the germline V gene. The CDR3 coding sequence is TGTGCCGCCAAAGGCGGGGCGCAAGAGACCCAGTACTTC. This sequence encodes CAAKGGAQETQYF.

The J gene is TRBJ2-1, the V gene TRBV18; maybe TRBD1 (5 bases). Germline V lookup: CDR1 KGHSH, CDR2 LQKENI. The CDR3 is made up of 14 amino acids. Trimming pared 0 bases from V and 6 bases from J, leaving 9 bases between. CDR3 sequence (DNA): TGTGCCAGCTCACCACCGGACCAGGGCAATGAGCAGTTCTTC. This sequence encodes CASSPPDQGNEQFF.